Each of the 12 T cell receptor beta chains below was sequenced from the same sample in a study of shared T cell receptors in the human thymus. Clones were sequenced by immunoSEQ multiplex PCR, and TCRdb holds only the in-frame ones, with some missing. The sample has hundreds of thousands of clones, approximately 90% seen once. This same sample was also part of a study on human thymus T cells.

The sequenced material came from thymocytes. These receptors were collected from a boy in the first two years of life with a congenital heart defect.

The rearrangement joins TRBV7-8 to TRBJ2-7, with 9 positions matching TRBD1. The CDR3 is made up of 15 amino acids. CDR1 is SGHVS, CDR2 FQNEAQ, per germline. Trimming at V came to 4 bases and at J to 6 bases, leaving 10 bases not matched to a gene. The DNA for the CDR3 is TGTGCCAGCAGCTCGGCCGGGACAGGGCTCGGCGAGCAGTACTTC. Translating it yields CASSSAGTGLGEQYF.

CDR3 DNA sequence: TGTGCCAGCAGTGCCTCCCTTTACAGGGACACAAGAGACGAGCAGTACTTC. It translates to CASSASLYRDTRDEQYF. The chain is built from TRBV28 and TRBJ2-7; TRBD1 might be the D (6 bases). V was pared by 5 bases and J by 5 bases, with 25 bases between. The germline V gene has CDR1 MDHEN and CDR2 SYDVKM. CDR3 length equals 17 residues.

The chain employs TRBV4-1 and TRBJ1-6; maybe TRBD1 (6 bases). The CDR3 has 16 residues. In germline, CDR1 is MGHRA, CDR2 YSYEKL. V shed 0 bases and J shed 5 bases, with 11 bases lying between them. The CDR3 sequence is CASSQEGPGDNSPLHF. CDR3 in DNA: TGCGCCAGCAGCCAAGAAGGACCAGGGGATAATTCACCCCTCCACTTT.

The CDR3 sequence: CSVDGGKETQYF. The DNA of the CDR3 is TGCAGCGTTGACGGGGGAAAAGAGACCCAGTACTTC. This rearrangement joins TRBV29-1 to TRBJ2-5; maybe TRBD2 (6 bases). Germline V gives CDR1 SQVTM, CDR2 ANQGSEA. V lost 3 bases, J lost 3 bases, and 8 bases lay in between. This CDR3 spans 12 amino acids.

V and J are TRBV28 and TRBJ2-6; possible D gene TRBD1, 6 bases. V was trimmed by 6 bases and J by 0 bases, leaving 21 bases between them. CDR1 MDHEN and CDR2 SYDVKM come from the germline V gene. This CDR3 is built from 19 residues. The CDR3 region has the DNA TGTGCCAGCAGCCCAGGGGAAAGGGGACCCCCCTCTGGGGCCAACGTCCTGACTTTC. This translates into CASSPGERGPPSGANVLTF.

The chain employs TRBV6-5 and TRBJ1-5; the match to TRBD1 covers 9 bases. With V trimmed by 6 bases and J by 3 bases, 3 bases remained unmatched. This CDR3 is built from 14 residues. From germline, CDR1 is MNHEY and CDR2 SVGAGI. CDR3 protein: CASRQQGANQPQHF. CDR3 nucleotides: TGTGCCAGCAGGCAACAGGGGGCCAATCAGCCCCAGCATTTT.

As to this clone: An end of the junction differs from the germline gene, which may be a read error. The chain employs TRBV27 and TRBJ1-2; TRBD1 matches at 8 bases. From germline, CDR1 is MNHEY and CDR2 SMNVEV (reference sequence). The CDR3 totals 16 residues. CDR3: CAGSPGLMTGEDGYTF. DNA of the CDR3: TGTGCCGGCAGTCCCGGGTTAATGACAGGGGAGGATGGCTACACCTTC.

The chain joins TRBV19 to TRBJ2-1, with TRBD2 matching 9 bases. Losses at the gene ends were 3 bases for V and 9 bases for J; bases not matched to a gene: 12. This CDR3 region has 16 residues. The germline V gene encodes CDR1 LNHDA and CDR2 SQIVND (reference sequence). The CDR3 DNA reads TGTGCCAGTAGTATGGGGCGGGAGGGCCCCGGGAGTGAGCAGTTCTTC. Translation gives CASSMGREGPGSEQFF.

CDR3 protein: CASRAGGETQYF. CDR3 bases: TGTGCCAGCAGGGCGGGGGGAGAGACCCAGTACTTC. The J gene is TRBJ2-5, the V gene TRBV13, with 8 bases matching TRBD2. This CDR3 has 12 residues. Trimming cost V 6 bases and J 4 bases; bases outside gene matches: 1. Germline values: CDR1 PRHDT, CDR2 FYEKMQ (reference sequence).

CDR3 nucleotides: TGTGCCAGCAGCGGTCGCCCCCGGACTAGCGGGAGTTCGCCCTACAATGAGCAGTTCTTC. This encodes CASSGRPRTSGSSPYNEQFF. The V gene is TRBV9, the J gene TRBJ2-1, with 13 bases aligning to TRBD2. Germline V gene lookup returns CDR1 SGDLS and CDR2 YYNGEE. This CDR3 is built from 20 residues. V was clipped by 3 bases and J by 2 bases; unmatched bases: 14.

The chain carries TRBV11-2 and TRBJ2-5, with 9 bases that match TRBD1. This CDR3 has 15 amino acids. Per germline, CDR1 SGHAT and CDR2 FQNNGV. After removal of 5 bases from V and 5 bases from J, the junction contained 9 bases not matched to a gene. CDR3 bases: TGTGCCAGCAGCCGTCCCGGGACAGGGAGTGAGACCCAGTACTTC. Translating it yields CASSRPGTGSETQYF.

This chain joins TRBV28 and TRBJ2-5, with 9 bases aligning to TRBD1. The CDR3 sequence is 15 residues long. The trim removed 5 bases at V and 3 bases at J, leaving 7 bases unmatched. Germline CDR1 is MDHEN and CDR2 is SYDVKM. CDR3 in amino acids: CASSEGTGNEETQYF. Written as DNA, the CDR3 is TGTGCCAGCAGTGAAGGGACAGGGAACGAAGAGACCCAGTACTTC.